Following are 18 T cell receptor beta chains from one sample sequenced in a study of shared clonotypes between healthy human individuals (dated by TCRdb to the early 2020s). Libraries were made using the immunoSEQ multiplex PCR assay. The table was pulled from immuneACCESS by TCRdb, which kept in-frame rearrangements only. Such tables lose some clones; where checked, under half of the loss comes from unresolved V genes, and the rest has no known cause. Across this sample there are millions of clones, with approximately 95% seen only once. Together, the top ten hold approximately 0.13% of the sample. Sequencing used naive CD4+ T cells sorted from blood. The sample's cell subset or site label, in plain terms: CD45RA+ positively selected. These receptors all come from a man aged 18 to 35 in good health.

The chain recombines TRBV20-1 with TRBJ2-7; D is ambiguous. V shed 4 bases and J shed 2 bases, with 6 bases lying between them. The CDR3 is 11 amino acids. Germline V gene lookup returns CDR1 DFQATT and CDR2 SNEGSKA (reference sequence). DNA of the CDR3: TGCAGTGCTACCAGACCCTACGAGCAGTACTTC. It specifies CSATRPYEQYF.

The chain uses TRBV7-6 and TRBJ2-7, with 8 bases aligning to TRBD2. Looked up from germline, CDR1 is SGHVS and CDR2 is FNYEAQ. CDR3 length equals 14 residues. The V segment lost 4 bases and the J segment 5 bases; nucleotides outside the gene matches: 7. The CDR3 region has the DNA TGTGCCAGCAGCTCAGCGGGAGTTTGGGACGAGCAGTACTTC. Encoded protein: CASSSAGVWDEQYF.

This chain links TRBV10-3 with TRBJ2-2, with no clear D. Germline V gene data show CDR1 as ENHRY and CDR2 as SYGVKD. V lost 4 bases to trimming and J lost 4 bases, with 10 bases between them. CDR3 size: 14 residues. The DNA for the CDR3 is TGTGCCATCAGTGGGCAGGAGACCACCGGGGAGCTGTTTTTT. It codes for CAISGQETTGELFF.

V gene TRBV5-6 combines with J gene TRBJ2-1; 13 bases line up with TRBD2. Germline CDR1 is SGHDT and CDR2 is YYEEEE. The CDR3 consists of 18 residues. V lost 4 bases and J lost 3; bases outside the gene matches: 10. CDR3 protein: CASSPSRTSGRNYNEQFF. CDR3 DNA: TGTGCCAGCAGCCCTTCACGGACTAGCGGGAGAAACTACAATGAGCAGTTCTTC.

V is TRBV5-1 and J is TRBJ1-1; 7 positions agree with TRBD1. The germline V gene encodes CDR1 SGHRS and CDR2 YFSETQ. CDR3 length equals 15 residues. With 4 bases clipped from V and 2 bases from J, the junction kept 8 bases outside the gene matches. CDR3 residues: CASSTTTGINTEAFF. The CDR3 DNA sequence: TGCGCCAGCAGCACCACGACAGGGATTAACACTGAAGCTTTCTTT.

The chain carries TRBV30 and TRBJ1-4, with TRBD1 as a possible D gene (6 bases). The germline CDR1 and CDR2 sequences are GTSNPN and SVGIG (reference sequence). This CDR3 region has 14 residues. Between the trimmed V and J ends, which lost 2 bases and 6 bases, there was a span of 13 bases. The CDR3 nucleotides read TGTGCCTGGAGTCCACCGGGACAAGATGAAAAACTGTTTTTT. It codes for CAWSPPGQDEKLFF. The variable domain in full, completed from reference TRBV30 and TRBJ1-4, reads SQTIHQWPATLVQPVGSPLSLECTVEGTSNPNLYWYRQAAGRGLQLLFYSVGIGQISSEVPQNLSASRPQDRQFILSSKKLLLSDSGFYLCAWSPPGQDEKLFFGSGTQLSVL.

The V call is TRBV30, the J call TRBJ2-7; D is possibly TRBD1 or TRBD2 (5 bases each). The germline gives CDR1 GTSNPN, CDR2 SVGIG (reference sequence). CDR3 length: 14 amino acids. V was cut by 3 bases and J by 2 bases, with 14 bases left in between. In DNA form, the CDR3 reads TGTGCCTGGAGCGCCGGGACCAAAACCTACGAGCAGTACTTC. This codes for CAWSAGTKTYEQYF.

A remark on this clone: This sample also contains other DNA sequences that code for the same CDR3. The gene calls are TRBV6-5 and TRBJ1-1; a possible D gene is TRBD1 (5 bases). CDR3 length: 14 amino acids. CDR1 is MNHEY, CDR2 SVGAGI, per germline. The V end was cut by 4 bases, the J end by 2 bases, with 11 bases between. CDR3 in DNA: TGTGCCAGCAGTTCCGACAGACTTAACACTGAAGCTTTCTTT. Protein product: CASSSDRLNTEAFF.

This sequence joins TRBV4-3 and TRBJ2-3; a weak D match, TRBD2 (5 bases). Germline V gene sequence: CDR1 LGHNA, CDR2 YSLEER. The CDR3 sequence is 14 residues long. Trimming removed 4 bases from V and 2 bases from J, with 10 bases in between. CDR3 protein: CASSRERSTDTQYF. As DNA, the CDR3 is TGCGCCAGCAGCCGGGAGAGATCCACAGATACGCAGTATTTT.

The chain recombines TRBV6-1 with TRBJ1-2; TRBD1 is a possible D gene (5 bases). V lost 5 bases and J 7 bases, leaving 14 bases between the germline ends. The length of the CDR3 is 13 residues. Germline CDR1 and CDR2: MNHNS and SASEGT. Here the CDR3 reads CASSPQGQRGYTF. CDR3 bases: TGTGCCAGCAGTCCTCAAGGACAACGTGGCTACACCTTC.

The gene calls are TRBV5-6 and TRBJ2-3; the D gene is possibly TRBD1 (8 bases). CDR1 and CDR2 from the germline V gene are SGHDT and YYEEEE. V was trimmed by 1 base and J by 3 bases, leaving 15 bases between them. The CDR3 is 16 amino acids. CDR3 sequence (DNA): TGTGCCAGCAGCTTGATAGGACAGGGAGGGACAGATACGCAGTATTTT. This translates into CASSLIGQGGTDTQYF.

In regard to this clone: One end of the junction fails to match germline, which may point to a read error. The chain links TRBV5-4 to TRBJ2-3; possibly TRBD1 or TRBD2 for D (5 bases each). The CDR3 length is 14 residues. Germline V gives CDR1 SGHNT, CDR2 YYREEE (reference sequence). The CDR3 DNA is TGTGCCAGCAGCTCCCCAGGGAGCATAGATACGCAGTATTTT. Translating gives CASSSPGSIDTQYF.

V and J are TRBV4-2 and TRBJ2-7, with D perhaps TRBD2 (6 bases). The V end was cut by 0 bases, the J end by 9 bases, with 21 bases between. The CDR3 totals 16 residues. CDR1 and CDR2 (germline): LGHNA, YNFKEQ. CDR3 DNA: TGTGCCAGCAGCCAAGATCTGACGGGACTGCCGGCCGGGCAGTACTTC. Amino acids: CASSQDLTGLPAGQYF.

Here the CDR3 DNA reads TGTGCCAGCAGAGGGGGCACGGCTGAACTGTTTTTT. It specifies CASRGGTAELFF. V gene TRBV6-5 combines with J gene TRBJ1-4; 7 nucleotides match TRBD1. Germline V gives CDR1 MNHEY, CDR2 SVGAGI. CDR3 length: 12 residues. Trimming took 6 bases from V and 12 from J; bases not matched to a gene: 7.

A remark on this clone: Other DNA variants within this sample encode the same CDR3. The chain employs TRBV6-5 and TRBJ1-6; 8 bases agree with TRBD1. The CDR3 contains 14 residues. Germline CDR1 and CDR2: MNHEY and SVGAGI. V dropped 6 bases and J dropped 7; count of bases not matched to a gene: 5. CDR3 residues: CASSRTGPNSPLHF. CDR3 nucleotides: TGTGCCAGCAGCAGGACAGGGCCGAATTCACCCCTCCACTTT.

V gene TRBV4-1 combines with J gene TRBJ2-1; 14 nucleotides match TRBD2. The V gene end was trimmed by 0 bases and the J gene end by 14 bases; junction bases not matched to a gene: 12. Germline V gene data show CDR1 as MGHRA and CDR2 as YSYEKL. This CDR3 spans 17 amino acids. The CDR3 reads CASSQDPRTSGGRPEFF. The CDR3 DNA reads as TGCGCCAGCAGCCAAGATCCGCGGACTAGCGGGGGGCGTCCGGAGTTCTTC.

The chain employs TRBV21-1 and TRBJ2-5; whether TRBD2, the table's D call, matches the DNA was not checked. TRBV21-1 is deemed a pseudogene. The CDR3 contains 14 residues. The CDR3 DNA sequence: TGTGCCAGCTTTCCCAGAGGAGGACGTGAGACCCAGTACTTC. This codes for CASFPRGGRETQYF.

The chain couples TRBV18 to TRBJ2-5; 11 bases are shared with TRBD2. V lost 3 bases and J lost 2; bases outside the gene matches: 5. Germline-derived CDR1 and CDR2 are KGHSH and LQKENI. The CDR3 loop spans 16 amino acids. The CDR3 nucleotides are TGTGCCAGCTCACCCCGGACTAGCGGGCCACAAGAGACCCAGTACTTC. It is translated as CASSPRTSGPQETQYF.